This T cell receptor beta chain appears in the sequencing data of a study of control samples from healthy donors and cancer patients. The method was immunoSEQ multiplex PCR; TCRdb's version includes in-frame clones alone and lacks a portion of them. This sample has roughly 88,000 clones; roughly 80% occur once, and the top ten carry roughly 18%. CDR3 length: 13 amino acids. CDR1 is KGHDR, CDR2 SFDVKD, per germline. The germline V and J ends were trimmed by 5 bases and 7 bases, with 11 bases remaining between them. The source material was blood. The TCR sequence derives from a young man in good health. The J gene is TRBJ1-5, the V gene TRBV24-1; D is possibly TRBD1 (6 bases). As DNA, the CDR3 is TGTGCCACCAGTGGGCCGACAGGACAGCCCCAGCATTTT. Translation: CATSGPTGQPQHF.